A single sample gave rise to the 25 T cell receptor beta chains below, sequenced in a study of cytomegalovirus exposure and HLA in healthy donors. The PCR contained 60 Vbeta and 13 Jbeta primers. Here immunoSEQ multiplex PCR was the method, and the copy in TCRdb shows in-frame clones only, minus some. Among about 140,000 clones listed, about 79% were seen once. Input material: PBMCs. The receptors here all came from a female donor in good health and CMV-seropositive.

The chain employs TRBV5-6 and TRBJ1-2; 7 bases match TRBD1. The CDR3 loop spans 16 amino acids. Trimming took 5 bases from V and 3 from J; bases not matched to a gene: 13. Germline V CDR1 and CDR2: SGHDT, YYEEEE. This CDR3 reads CASRNFDREVDYGYTF. CDR3 coding DNA: TGTGCCAGCAGAAACTTTGACAGGGAGGTAGACTATGGCTACACCTTC.

The chain combines TRBV28 with TRBJ2-2; D may be TRBD2 (5 bases). The length of the CDR3 is 14 residues. The germline gives CDR1 MDHEN, CDR2 SYDVKM. The V end was cut by 10 bases, the J end by 5 bases, with 17 bases between. The DNA for the CDR3 is TGTGCCATCCGGGGTATGGGTCGAACCGGGGAGCTGTTTTTT. Protein: CAIRGMGRTGELFF.

This clone was detected once. The chain couples TRBV5-1 to TRBJ2-5, with 7 nucleotides matching TRBD1. The end of the DNA aligns better with TRBJ2-7, so the J call may be wrong. The germline V gene encodes CDR1 SGHRS and CDR2 YFSETQ. There are 15 residues in the CDR3. The CDR3 is CASTPPQGQPYEQYF. The DNA for the CDR3 is TGCGCCAGCACCCCTCCCCAGGGACAGCCCTACGAGCAGTACTTC.

The V gene is TRBV19, the J gene TRBJ2-3; 7 bases are a match to TRBD1. Losses at the gene ends were 6 bases for V and 2 bases for J; bases not matched to a gene: 14. CDR3 length equals 17 residues. Germline CDR1 and CDR2: LNHDA and SQIVND (reference sequence). The CDR3 sequence is CASRGLSRGRATDTQYF. In DNA, the CDR3 is TGTGCCAGTAGGGGATTGTCGAGGGGGCGTGCCACAGATACGCAGTATTTT.

The rearrangement uses TRBV9 and TRBJ1-4; tentatively, D is TRBD1 (5 bases). V lost 3 bases and J 8 bases, leaving 11 bases between the germline ends. Germline V gene data show CDR1 as SGDLS and CDR2 as YYNGEE. The length of the CDR3 is 13 residues. In DNA form, the CDR3 reads TGTGCCAGCAGCGCAACAGGTGGGGAAAAACTGTTTTTT. Protein: CASSATGGEKLFF. The variable domain in full, completed from reference TRBV9 and TRBJ1-4, reads DSGVTQTPKHLITATGQRVTLRCSPRSGDLSVYWYQQSLDQGLQFLIQYYNGEERAKGNILERFSAQQFPDLHSELNLSSLELGDSALYFCASSATGGEKLFFGSGTQLSVL.

V and J are TRBV5-4 and TRBJ1-2, with D perhaps TRBD1 (6 bases). The CDR3 loop spans 15 amino acids. V dropped 5 bases and J dropped 7 bases, with 21 bases sitting between them. CDR1 is SGHNT, CDR2 YYREEE, per germline (reference sequence). The CDR3 region is CASRWGGAVFPGYTF. Here the CDR3 DNA reads TGTGCCAGCAGATGGGGGGGCGCGGTTTTTCCTGGCTACACCTTC. The complete variable domain, with remaining parts taken from reference TRBV5-4 and TRBJ1-2, reads ETGVTQSPTHLIKTRGQQVTLRCSSQSGHNTVSWYQQALGQGPQFIFQYYREEENGRGNFPPRFSGLQFPNYSSELNVNALELDDSALYLCASRWGGAVFPGYTFGSGTRLTVV.

The rearrangement links TRBV12-1 to TRBJ1-4; TRBD1 is the table's D call and was not checked against the DNA. TRBV12-1 is an annotated pseudogene. The CDR3 loop spans 15 amino acids. The CDR3 region has the DNA TGTGCCAGCAGCCCACACAGGGGGGTAGGGCCTAAACTGTTTTTT. This sequence encodes CASSPHRGVGPKLFF.

This clone was recorded once. The chain couples TRBV7-3 to TRBJ1-3; TRBD1 matches 8 bases. V was clipped by 5 bases and J by 4 bases; unmatched bases: 1. In germline, CDR1 is SGHTA, CDR2 FQGTGA. The CDR3 is made up of 13 amino acids. The CDR3 region is CASSRDRGNTIYF. In DNA, the CDR3 is TGTGCCAGCAGCAGGGACAGGGGAAACACCATATATTTT. The entire variable domain, with the rest obtained from reference TRBV7-3 and TRBJ1-3, is as follows: GAGVSQTPSNKVTEKGKYVELRCDPISGHTALYWYRQSLGQGPEFLIYFQGTGAADDSGLPNDRFFAVRPEGSVSTLKIQRTERGDSAVYLCASSRDRGNTIYFGEGSWLTVV.

The chain has TRBV5-5 and TRBJ1-2, with D possibly being TRBD1 (6 bases). CDR3 length: 16 amino acids. CDR1 SGHKS and CDR2 YYEKEE come from the germline V gene (reference sequence). V lost 0 bases and J lost 3, with 15 bases in between. CDR3 sequence: CASSLEVRTVHYGYTF. CDR3 DNA sequence: TGTGCCAGCAGCTTGGAGGTTCGGACAGTCCACTATGGCTACACCTTC.

This clone was seen a few times. This chain uses TRBV29-1 with TRBJ1-5; D might be TRBD1 (5 bases). Germline V gene data show CDR1 as SQVTM and CDR2 as ANQGSEA. V dropped 4 bases and J dropped 4 bases, with 17 bases sitting between them. The CDR3 runs 15 residues. The CDR3 sequence: CSVVDSNVPNQPQHF. CDR3 coding DNA: TGCAGCGTTGTTGACAGTAACGTCCCGAATCAGCCCCAGCATTTT. Supplemented by reference TRBV29-1 and TRBJ1-5, the full variable domain reads SAVISQKPSRDICQRGTSLTIQCQVDSQVTMMFWYRQQPGQSLTLIATANQGSEATYESGFVIDKFPISRPNLTFSTLTVSNMSPEDSSIYLCSVVDSNVPNQPQHFGDGTRLSIL.

The V call is TRBV7-9, the J call TRBJ1-2; 7 bases agree with TRBD1. This CDR3 is 12 amino acids long. Germline V gives CDR1 SEHNR, CDR2 FQNEAQ (reference sequence). V shed 4 bases and J 10 bases; nucleotides not matched to a gene: 6. CDR3: CASSSPQGPYTF. The CDR3 bases are TGTGCCAGCAGCTCACCACAGGGGCCCTACACCTTC.

For the CDR3, the DNA is TGTGCCAGCAGCTTAGACGGTACAGGGACTAGGGAGCAGTACTTC. Amino acids: CASSLDGTGTREQYF. V usage is TRBV7-9 and J usage is TRBJ2-7; 8 bases line up with TRBD2. This CDR3 is 15 amino acids long. The junction had 9 bases not matched to a gene; V was cut back by 1 base and J by 7 bases. The germline V gene encodes CDR1 SEHNR and CDR2 FQNEAQ (reference sequence).

This chain connects TRBV7-2 to TRBJ1-2; 8 bases match TRBD1. The CDR3 is 15 residues long. After removal of 5 bases from V and 2 bases from J, the junction contained 7 bases not matched to a gene. Germline V lookup: CDR1 SGHTA, CDR2 FQGNSA. The CDR3 region has the DNA TGTGCCAGCAGCGCAATCAGGGGGCGCAACTATGGCTACACCTTC. It encodes CASSAIRGRNYGYTF.

The chain employs TRBV10-3 and TRBJ2-2; TRBD2 aligns across 11 bases. J was trimmed by 6 bases and V by 3 bases; bases with no gene match: 3. Per the germline V gene, CDR1 is ENHRY and CDR2 is SYGVKD. The CDR3 has 15 amino acids. This chain's CDR3 is CAISETSGGSGELFF. DNA of the CDR3: TGTGCCATCAGTGAAACTAGCGGGGGCTCCGGGGAGCTGTTTTTT.

Notes on this clone: The junction differs from germline at one of its ends, possibly a read error. J is TRBJ2-7 and V is TRBV7-2, with 9 bases fitting TRBD1. Germline CDR1 SGHTA, CDR2 FQGNSA. The CDR3 sequence is 13 residues long. The CDR3 nucleotides are TGTGCCAGCAGCTTAGCCGGGACAGGGCTGGAAGACTTC. Translating it yields CASSLAGTGLEDF. The whole variable domain, filled in from reference TRBV7-2 and TRBJ2-7, reads GAGVSQSPSNKVTEKGKDVELRCDPISGHTALYWYRQSLGQGLEFLIYFQGNSAPDKSGLPSDRFSAERTGGSVSTLTIQRTQQEDSAVYLCASSLAGTGLEDFGPGTRLTVT.

This chain joins TRBV5-4 and TRBJ2-7, with TRBD2 matching over 10 bases. V dropped 5 bases and J dropped 7; count of bases not matched to a gene: 12. The CDR3 is 15 amino acids. Germline CDR1 SGHNT, CDR2 YYREEE (reference sequence). This CDR3 reads CASRAGGTSYREQYF. The DNA for the CDR3 is TGTGCCAGCAGAGCGGGGGGGACTAGCTATCGGGAGCAGTACTTC.

V usage is TRBV7-9 and J usage is TRBJ2-4; 9 bases agree with TRBD1. From germline, CDR1 is SEHNR and CDR2 FQNEAQ (reference sequence). The CDR3 totals 18 residues. V lost 4 bases to trimming and J lost 2 bases; unmatched junction nucleotides: 12. CDR3 sequence reads: CASSSHLRTGDTKNIQYF. The DNA of the CDR3 is TGTGCCAGCAGCTCCCACTTGCGGACAGGGGACACCAAAAACATTCAGTACTTC. Filled out from reference TRBV7-9 and TRBJ2-4, the complete variable domain reads DTGVSQNPRHKITKRGQNVTFRCDPISEHNRLYWYRQTLGQGPEFLTYFQNEAQLEKSRLLSDRFSAERPKGSFSTLEIQRTEQGDSAMYLCASSSHLRTGDTKNIQYFGAGTRLSVL.

The chain has TRBV27 and TRBJ1-5, with 8 bases aligning to TRBD1. Germline CDR1 and CDR2: MNHEY and SMNVEV (reference sequence). The V segment lost 5 bases and the J segment 7 bases; nucleotides outside the gene matches: 10. The CDR3 runs to 15 residues. The DNA of the CDR3 is TGTGCCAGCAGTCCCACTGGACAGGGCTGGCAGCCCCAGCATTTT. This translates into CASSPTGQGWQPQHF.

CDR3 sequence reads: CASSIGGDIKLYEQYF. The CDR3 bases are TGTGCCAGTAGTATAGGGGGAGACATAAAACTCTACGAGCAGTACTTC. The gene calls are TRBV19 and TRBJ2-7; TRBD2 might be the D (5 bases). Germline CDR1 reads LNHDA; CDR2 reads SQIVND (reference sequence). The CDR3 has 16 amino acids. The germline V and J ends were trimmed by 1 base and 3 bases, with 16 bases remaining between them. Filled out from reference TRBV19 and TRBJ2-7, the complete variable domain reads DGGITQSPKYLFRKEGQNVTLSCEQNLNHDAMYWYRQDPGQGLRLIYYSQIVNDFQKGDIAEGYSVSREKKESFPLTVTSAQKNPTAFYLCASSIGGDIKLYEQYFGPGTRLTVT.

The chain couples TRBV2 to TRBJ2-5; 8 nucleotides line up with TRBD1. This CDR3 spans 14 amino acids. The ends lost 5 bases at V and 1 base at J; junction bases unmatched: 3. Per the germline V gene, CDR1 is SNHLY and CDR2 is FYNNEI. The CDR3 sequence: CASSNGQGQETQYF. The CDR3, as DNA: TGTGCCAGCAGTAACGGACAGGGCCAAGAGACCCAGTACTTC.

The chain employs TRBV27 and TRBJ1-4; 9 bases fit TRBD1. Germline-derived CDR1 and CDR2 are MNHEY and SMNVEV (reference sequence). The CDR3 length is 14 residues. J lost 8 bases, V lost 6 bases, and 7 bases had no gene match. CDR3: CASRAGTGYEKLFF. The DNA for the CDR3 is TGTGCCAGCAGAGCCGGGACAGGGTACGAAAAACTGTTTTTT.

This clone was seen a single time. The gene calls are TRBV5-6 and TRBJ2-3, with TRBD2 identical over 12 bases. Germline V gives CDR1 SGHDT, CDR2 YYEEEE. With V trimmed by 1 base and J by 2 bases, 2 bases remained unmatched. The CDR3 is 16 amino acids. The CDR3 region has the DNA TGTGCCAGCAGCTTGCTAGCGGGGGGGGTCACAGATACGCAGTATTTT. Protein: CASSLLAGGVTDTQYF.

V gene TRBV6-5 combines with J gene TRBJ2-7; 9 nucleotides line up with TRBD1. The CDR3 is 15 amino acids. The trim removed 0 bases at V and 4 bases at J, leaving 4 bases unmatched. CDR1 is MNHEY and CDR2 is SVGAGI in the germline V gene. The CDR3 here is CASSYSRTGVYEQYF. The CDR3 DNA is TGTGCCAGCAGTTACTCCCGGACAGGGGTTTACGAGCAGTACTTC.

This chain connects TRBV5-6 to TRBJ2-7; the match to TRBD2 covers 10 bases. This CDR3 region has 14 residues. The germline V gene has CDR1 SGHDT and CDR2 YYEEEE. Trimming at V came to 4 bases and at J to 6 bases, leaving 7 bases not matched to a gene. This CDR3 reads CASSPIAGGPEQYF. The CDR3 bases are TGTGCCAGCAGCCCCATAGCGGGAGGACCCGAGCAGTACTTC. Full variable domain (remainder filled in from reference TRBV5-6 and TRBJ2-7): DAGVTQSPTHLIKTRGQQVTLRCSPKSGHDTVSWYQQALGQGPQFIFQYYEEEERQRGNFPDRFSGHQFPNYSSELNVNALLLGDSALYLCASSPIAGGPEQYFGPGTRLTVT.

V is TRBV6-1 and J is TRBJ1-5; 8 nucleotides agree with TRBD1. This CDR3 has 15 residues. Germline V gene lookup returns CDR1 MNHNS and CDR2 SASEGT. V dropped 6 bases and J dropped 7; count of bases not matched to a gene: 11. CDR3 residues: CASRKTGDQRQPQHF. As DNA, the CDR3 is TGTGCCAGCAGGAAGACAGGGGATCAAAGGCAGCCCCAGCATTTT.